Listed here is a single T cell receptor (beta chain). The germline V gene has CDR1 LNHNV and CDR2 YYDKDF (reference sequence). The CDR3 is 19 amino acids. V shed 7 bases, J shed 5 bases, and the junction held 21 bases outside the gene matches. These data belong to a study of blood T cell repertoires in COVID-19. Clones were read by immunoSEQ multiplex PCR, and TCRdb kept only the in-frame ones, dropping some. The sample yields some 140,000 clones, under 80% seen once. Sequenced input: peripheral blood. This chain uses TRBV15 with TRBJ2-5, with 11 bases matching TRBD1. This receptor was obtained from an elderly man with acute or convalescent COVID-19. CDR3 residues: CATKPIIGTGGAGGETQYF. The CDR3 DNA is TGTGCCACCAAGCCGATTATTGGGACAGGGGGTGCCGGTGGGGAGACCCAGTACTTC. The complete variable domain, with remaining parts taken from reference TRBV15 and TRBJ2-5, reads DAMVIQNPRYQVTQFGKPVTLSCSQTLNHNVMYWYQQKSSQAPKLLFHYYDKDFNNEADTPDNFQSRRPNTSFCFLDIRSPGLGDTAMYLCATKPIIGTGGAGGETQYFGPGTRLLVL.